A selection of T cell receptor beta chains follows, all from one sample in a study of T cell responses to AZD1222 COVID-19 vaccine. TCRdb's table, derived via immunoSEQ multiplex PCR, lists solely in-frame clones and lacks some. The table shows 98,000 or so clones, with approximately 88% occurring only once. The sequences come from peripheral blood, collected on day 0 of AZD1222 vaccination. The receptors were gathered from an adult in good health. The CDR3 runs from the conserved cysteine through the conserved F or W. D genes are given only for firm matches.

J gene | V gene | D gene | CDR3 protein | CDR3 DNA
TRBJ2-1 | TRBV24-1 | TRBD2 | CATSDFGTSGLDEQFF | TGTGCCACCAGTGACTTCGGGACTAGCGGTCTGGATGAGCAGTTCTTC
TRBJ2-4 | TRBV7-2 | TRBD1 | CASSSRTGDIQYF | TGTGCCAGCAGCTCGCGGACAGGAGACATTCAGTACTTC
TRBJ1-6 | TRBV29-1 | TRBD1 | CSVGTGNNSPLHF | TGCAGCGTTGGGACAGGCAATAATTCACCCCTCCACTTT
TRBJ2-3 | TRBV9 | . | CASSVYSGPQDTQYF | TGTGCCAGCAGCGTATATTCGGGCCCCCAAGATACGCAGTATTTT
TRBJ2-2 | TRBV7-2 | TRBD1 | CASSSSAGTGFTGELFF | TGTGCCAGCAGCTCCTCCGCGGGGACAGGGTTCACCGGGGAGCTGTTTTTT
TRBJ2-7 | TRBV5-4 | TRBD1 | CASSPRDSIYEQYF | TGTGCCAGCAGCCCTCGGGACAGTATCTACGAGCAGTACTTC
TRBJ2-7 | TRBV28 | . | CASRTGTPGVYEQYF | TGTGCCAGCAGAACCGGGACCCCCGGAGTCTACGAGCAGTACTTC
TRBJ1-2 | TRBV12-3/TRBV12-4 | . | CASTRDPRGGYTF | TGTGCCAGCACCCGAGACCCCCGGGGAGGCTACACCTTC
TRBJ2-2 | TRBV5-4 | TRBD1 | CASRPGTGGITGELFF | TGTGCCAGCAGGCCGGGGACAGGGGGTATCACCGGGGAGCTGTTTTTT
TRBJ1-1 | TRBV6-5 | . | CASSRGYLNTEAFF | TGTGCCAGCAGTAGAGGCTACCTGAACACTGAAGCTTTCTTT
TRBJ2-3 | TRBV6-4 | . | CASSSTASTDTQYF | TGTGCCAGCAGCTCGACGGCTAGCACAGATACGCAGTATTTT
TRBJ1-5 | TRBV19 | . | CASSMGSGGGNQPQHF | TGTGCCAGTAGTATGGGGAGCGGGGGGGGTAATCAGCCCCAGCATTTT
TRBJ2-7 | TRBV6-2/TRBV6-3 | TRBD2 | CASTPGTSGRYGYF | TGTGCCAGCACCCCCGGGACTAGCGGGAGATATGGGTACTTC